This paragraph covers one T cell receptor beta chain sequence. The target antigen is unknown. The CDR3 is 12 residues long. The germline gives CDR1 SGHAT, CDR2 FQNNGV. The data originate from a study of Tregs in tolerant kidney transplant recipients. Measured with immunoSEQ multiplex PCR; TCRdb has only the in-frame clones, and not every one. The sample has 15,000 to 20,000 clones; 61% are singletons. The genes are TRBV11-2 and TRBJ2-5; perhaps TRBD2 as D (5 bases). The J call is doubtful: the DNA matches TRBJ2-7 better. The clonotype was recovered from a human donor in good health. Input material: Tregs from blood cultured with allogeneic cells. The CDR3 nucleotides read TGTGCCAGCAGCTCCGGGACCTACGAGCAGTACTTC. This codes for CASSSGTYEQYF.